Included here is one T cell receptor beta chain sequence, with context. The germline gives CDR1 MDHEN, CDR2 SYDVKM. The CDR3 covers 13 residues. V lost 6 bases, J lost 5 bases, and 11 bases lay in between. This record belongs to a study of blood T cell repertoires in COVID-19. Study information: Samples representing acute and convalescent COVID-19 were sourced from the United States, Italy and Spain. PBMCs, B-cell-depleted T cells, or T cells were the source of the cDNA or gDNA that made up the material.

The table came from immunoSEQ multiplex PCR; TCRdb's copy has only in-frame clones and leaves some out. In the table there are 150,000 to 200,000 clones, about 86% of which are singletons. Sequenced material: peripheral blood. This TCR was recovered from a woman older than 75 with acute or convalescent COVID-19. The gene calls are TRBV28 and TRBJ2-1; D is unclear. The CDR3: CASSQTAHNEQFF. The DNA of the CDR3 is TGTGCCAGCAGCCAAACTGCCCACAATGAGCAGTTCTTC.